A selection of T cell receptor beta chains follows, all from one sample in a study of blood T cell repertoires in COVID-19. The table came from immunoSEQ multiplex PCR; TCRdb's copy has only in-frame clones and leaves some out. The sample holds about 130,000 clones, 80% to 95% seen once. The sample was peripheral blood. These TCRs come from a man aged 45-60 years with COVID-19, enrolled during active disease. The CDR3 runs from the conserved cysteine through the conserved F or W. The D gene is left open where the match is weak. The size entry is marked missing in some rows and otherwise reads once, few, many or a size class.

CDR3 protein | CDR3 DNA | V gene | clone size | J gene | D gene
CASSLGAGRREKLFF | TGTGCCAGCAGCTTAGGGGCAGGGCGAAGGGAAAAACTGTTTTTT | TRBV7-9 | . | TRBJ1-4 | .
CASSQGAGTSEYNEQFF | TGCGCCAGCAGCCAAGGGGCCGGGACTAGCGAGTACAATGAGCAGTTCTTC | TRBV4-1 | . | TRBJ2-1 | TRBD2
CASSYFDRGSGYTF | TGTGCCAGCAGTTACTTCGACAGGGGATCTGGCTACACCTTC | TRBV6-5 | . | TRBJ1-2 | TRBD1
CASSDMTNTEAFF | TGTGCCAGCAGTGATATGACAAACACTGAAGCTTTCTTT | TRBV6-1 | . | TRBJ1-1 | .
CASSEEVLTYEQYF | TGTGCCAGCAGTGAAGAAGTCCTAACCTACGAGCAGTACTTC | TRBV2 | . | TRBJ2-7 | .
CASRRTGFAEKLFF | TGTGCCAGCAGAAGGACAGGGTTCGCTGAAAAACTGTTTTTT | TRBV6-5 | . | TRBJ1-4 | TRBD1
CASSDSGLAGADTQYF | TGTGCCAGCAGTGACTCGGGACTAGCGGGAGCAGATACGCAGTATTTT | TRBV6-4 | few | TRBJ2-3 | TRBD2
CASSLEDRYNEQFF | TGTGCCAGCAGCTTAGAGGACAGATACAATGAGCAGTTCTTC | TRBV7-8 | . | TRBJ2-1 | .
CASSYSGQGGNQPQHF | TGTGCCAGCAGTTACTCGGGACAGGGAGGCAATCAGCCCCAGCATTTT | TRBV6-2/TRBV6-3 | . | TRBJ1-5 | TRBD1
CASRPRDRPQPQHF | TGTGCCAGTAGGCCAAGGGACAGACCTCAGCCCCAGCATTTT | TRBV19 | . | TRBJ1-5 | TRBD1
CASSRPPGQGKDGYTF | TGTGCCAGCAGCCGGCCCCCAGGACAGGGGAAGGATGGCTACACCTTC | TRBV5-4 | . | TRBJ1-2 | TRBD1
CASNPGTGFTGELFF | TGTGCCAGCAATCCCGGGACAGGGTTTACCGGGGAGCTGTTTTTT | TRBV2 | few | TRBJ2-2 | TRBD1
CASSLGEGAYSTDTQYF | TGCGCCAGCAGCTTGGGGGAGGGCGCTTATAGCACAGATACGCAGTATTTT | TRBV5-1 | . | TRBJ2-3 | TRBD2
CASSLAGAINEQFF | TGTGCCAGCAGCTTAGCGGGAGCCATCAATGAGCAGTTCTTC | TRBV7-3 | . | TRBJ2-1 | TRBD2
CASTMTGSLGNTIYF | TGTGCCAGCACCATGACAGGGTCTCTGGGAAACACCATATATTTT | TRBV28 | . | TRBJ1-3 | TRBD1
CSVYETGMGTEAFF | TGCAGCGTTTATGAAACAGGGATGGGCACTGAAGCTTTCTTT | TRBV29-1 | few | TRBJ1-1 | .
CATSRGRQGFQPQHF | TGTGCCACCAGCAGAGGTAGACAGGGGTTTCAGCCCCAGCATTTT | TRBV15 | . | TRBJ1-5 | TRBD1
CAIRAGDRVFF | TGTGCCATCAGAGCCGGGGACAGGGTGTTCTTC | TRBV10-3 | . | TRBJ2-1 | TRBD1
CASKVRGEDGYTF | TGTGCCAGTAAGGTCAGGGGAGAGGATGGCTACACCTTC | TRBV19 | . | TRBJ1-2 | .
CASSGSGTDVETQYF | TGCGCCAGCAGCGGCTCCGGGACAGATGTTGAGACCCAGTACTTC | TRBV5-1 | . | TRBJ2-5 | TRBD1
CASSAMALQETQYF | TGTGCCAGCAGCGCGATGGCTCTTCAAGAGACCCAGTACTTC | TRBV9 | . | TRBJ2-5 | .
CASSELGAGNSPLHF | TGTGCCAGCAGTGAGTTGGGGGCTGGTAATTCACCCCTCCACTTT | TRBV25-1 | . | TRBJ1-6 | .